This TCR beta chain comes out of a study of T cell clusters in autoimmune cytopenias. TRB was amplified by touch-down multiplex PCR, primer pools A and B combined. TCRdb reprocessed the multiplex PCR reads and stores each CDR3 protein as one record, lacking DNA. The sample totals approximately 2,000 distinct CDR3 sequences; its top ten clones hold 49%. The CDR3 is 15 amino acids. CDR1 is PRHDT and CDR2 is FYEKMQ in the germline V gene (reference sequence). TRB amplification used approximately 250 ng of peripheral blood genomic DNA. The chain links TRBV13 to TRBJ2-5; TCRdb selects TRBD1, and the lack of DNA leaves this call unchecked. This TCR was sampled from a human donor with an autoimmune cytopenia or autoimmune hepatitis (not recorded which). Sequenced sample: peripheral blood. The CDR3 reads CASSLVGTQQETQYF.